The present TCR beta chain was sequenced within a study of blood T cell repertoires in COVID-19. Study-wide background: Italy, Spain and the United States were the sources of the convalescent and acute COVID-19 samples.

Germline V gene lookup returns CDR1 SGHRS and CDR2 YFSETQ. There are 14 residues in the CDR3. V lost 4 bases, J lost 2 bases, and 12 bases lay in between. Data came from immunoSEQ multiplex PCR; TCRdb stores just in-frame clones and leaves some out. The sample carries about 54,000 clones, approximately 87% recorded once. Sequencing was done on a sample of peripheral blood. The gene calls are TRBV5-1 and TRBJ2-5, with D maybe TRBD1 (6 bases). The receptor comes from a human donor in a cohort sampled during active COVID-19. CDR3 region: CASSPGTQQETQYF. The CDR3 nucleotides are TGCGCCAGCAGCCCCGGGACACAGCAAGAGACCCAGTACTTC.